In its sample, the clone carrying this T cell receptor beta chain was seen many times. The target antigen is unknown. The sample is drawn from a study of CD8 T cells in ankylosing spondylitis. Quantitative molecular-barcoded 5'-RACE generated the TCR beta libraries. TCRdb re-called the 5' RACE reads with MiXCR, one entry per CDR3 protein. The sample contains some 250,000 distinct CDR3 sequences, 8% to 9.5% of which appear only once. Findings of the study overall: Ankylosing spondylitis blood seemed to carry a telltale TCR beta motif made of under ten highly homologous variants. From matched ankylosing spondylitis synovial fluid, disease-linked clones were reportedly recovered at significantly enriched levels.

The V segment lost 5 bases and the J segment 4 bases; nucleotides outside the gene matches: 4. Germline CDR1 SEHNR, CDR2 FQNEAQ (reference sequence). The CDR3 contains 15 residues. The receptor's source is a male donor with ankylosing spondylitis or in good health (not recorded which). The sequencing sample was made of blood, either unsorted or a sorted T cell fraction (not recorded which). V is TRBV7-9 and J is TRBJ2-1, with 11 nucleotides matching TRBD2. The CDR3 bases are TGTGCCAGCAGCCAGGGGACTAGCGGATACAATGAGCAGTTCTTC. Protein product: CASSQGTSGYNEQFF.